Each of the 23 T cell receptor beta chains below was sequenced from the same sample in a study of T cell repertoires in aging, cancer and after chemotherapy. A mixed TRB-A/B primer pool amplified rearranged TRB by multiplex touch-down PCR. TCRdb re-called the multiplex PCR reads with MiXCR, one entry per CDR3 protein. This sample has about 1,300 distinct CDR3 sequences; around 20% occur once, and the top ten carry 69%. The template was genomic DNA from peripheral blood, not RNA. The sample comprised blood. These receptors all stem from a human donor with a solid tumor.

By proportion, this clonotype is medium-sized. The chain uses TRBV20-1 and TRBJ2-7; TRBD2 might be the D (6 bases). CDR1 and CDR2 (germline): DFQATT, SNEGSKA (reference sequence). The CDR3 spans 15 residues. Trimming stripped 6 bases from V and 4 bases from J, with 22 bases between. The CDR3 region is CSAIRHRLGGYEQYF. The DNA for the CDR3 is TGCAGTGCAATAAGACACAGATTGGGGGGATACGAGCAGTACTTC.

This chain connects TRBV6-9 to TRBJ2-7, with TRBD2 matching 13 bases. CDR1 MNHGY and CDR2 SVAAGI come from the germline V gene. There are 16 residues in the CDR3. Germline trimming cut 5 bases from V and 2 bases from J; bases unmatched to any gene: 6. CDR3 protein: CASSGTSGAITYEQYF. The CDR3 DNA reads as TGTGCCAGCAGTGGGACTAGCGGGGCGATAACCTACGAGCAGTACTTC.

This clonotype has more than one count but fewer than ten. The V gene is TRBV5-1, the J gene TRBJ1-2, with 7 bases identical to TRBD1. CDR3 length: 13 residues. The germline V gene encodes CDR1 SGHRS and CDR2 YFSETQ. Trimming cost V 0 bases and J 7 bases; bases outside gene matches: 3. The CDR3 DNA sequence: TGCGCCAGCAGCTTGGAGGGGGCCCGTGGCTACACCTTC. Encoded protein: CASSLEGARGYTF.

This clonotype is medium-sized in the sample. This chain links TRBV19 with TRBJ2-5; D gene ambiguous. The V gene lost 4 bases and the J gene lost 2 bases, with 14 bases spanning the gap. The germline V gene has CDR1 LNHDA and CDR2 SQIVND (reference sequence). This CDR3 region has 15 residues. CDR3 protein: CASSNLGAGQETQYF. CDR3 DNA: TGTGCCAGTAGTAACCTCGGAGCTGGACAAGAGACCCAGTACTTC.

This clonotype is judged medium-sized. CDR3 sequence: CASSFRDITGELFF. For the CDR3, the DNA is TGTGCCAGTAGTTTCCGGGATATCACTGGGGAGCTGTTTTTT. The chain joins TRBV19 to TRBJ2-2; weak D call: TRBD2 (5 bases). The germline V and J ends were trimmed by 5 bases and 8 bases, with 15 bases remaining between them. Germline V gene data show CDR1 as LNHDA and CDR2 as SQIVND (reference sequence). This CDR3 contains 14 residues. Full variable domain (remainder filled in from reference TRBV19 and TRBJ2-2): DGGITQSPKYLFRKEGQNVTLSCEQNLNHDAMYWYRQDPGQGLRLIYYSQIVNDFQKGDIAEGYSVSREKKESFPLTVTSAQKNPTAFYLCASSFRDITGELFFGEGSRLTVL.

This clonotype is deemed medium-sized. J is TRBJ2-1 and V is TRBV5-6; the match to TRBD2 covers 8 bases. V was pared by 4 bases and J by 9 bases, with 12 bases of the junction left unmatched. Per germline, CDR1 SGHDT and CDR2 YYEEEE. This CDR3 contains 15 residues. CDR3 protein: CASSPFGAGESEQFF. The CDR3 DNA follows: TGTGCCAGCAGCCCGTTCGGAGCGGGGGAGAGTGAGCAGTTCTTC.

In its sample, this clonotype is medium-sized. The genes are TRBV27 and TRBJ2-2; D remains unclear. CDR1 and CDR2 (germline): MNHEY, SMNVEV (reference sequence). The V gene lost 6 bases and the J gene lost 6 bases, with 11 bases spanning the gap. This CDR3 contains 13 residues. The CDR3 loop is CASRVSGAGELFF. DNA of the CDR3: TGTGCCAGCAGAGTTAGTGGAGCCGGGGAGCTGTTTTTT.

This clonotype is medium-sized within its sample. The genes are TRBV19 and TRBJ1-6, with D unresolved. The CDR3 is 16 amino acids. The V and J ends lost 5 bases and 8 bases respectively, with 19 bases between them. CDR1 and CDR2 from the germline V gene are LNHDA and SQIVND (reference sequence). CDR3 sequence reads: CASSRPPGSGDSPLHF. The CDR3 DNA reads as TGTGCCAGTAGTCGGCCCCCGGGCTCAGGAGATTCACCCCTCCACTTT.

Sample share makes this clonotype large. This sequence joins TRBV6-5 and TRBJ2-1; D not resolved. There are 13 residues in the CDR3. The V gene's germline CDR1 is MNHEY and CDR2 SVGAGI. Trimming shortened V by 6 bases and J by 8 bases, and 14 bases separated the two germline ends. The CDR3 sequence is CASSDLGSYEQFF. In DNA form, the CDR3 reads TGTGCCAGCAGCGACCTCGGAAGCTATGAGCAGTTCTTC.

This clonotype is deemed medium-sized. For the CDR3, the DNA is TGTGCCAGCAGCCCGGACCTTTTCTCTGGGGCCAACGTCCTGACTTTC. It specifies CASSPDLFSGANVLTF. This chain connects TRBV5-6 to TRBJ2-6; unclear D gene. This CDR3 contains 16 residues. Germline values: CDR1 SGHDT, CDR2 YYEEEE. The V gene lost 4 bases and the J gene lost 0 bases, with 11 bases spanning the gap.

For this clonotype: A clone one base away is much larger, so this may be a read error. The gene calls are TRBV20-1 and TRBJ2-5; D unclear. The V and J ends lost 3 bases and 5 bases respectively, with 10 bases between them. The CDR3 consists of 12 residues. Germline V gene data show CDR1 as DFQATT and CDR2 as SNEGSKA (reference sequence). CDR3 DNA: TGCAGTGCTAGGAACCCCGGGGAGACCCAGTACTTC. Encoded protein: CSARNPGETQYF.

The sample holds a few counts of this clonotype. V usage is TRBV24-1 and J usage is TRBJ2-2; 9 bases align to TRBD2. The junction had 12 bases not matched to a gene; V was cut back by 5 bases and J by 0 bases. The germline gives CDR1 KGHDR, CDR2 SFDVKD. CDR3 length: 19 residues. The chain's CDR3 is CATSGSGGFPFANTGELFF. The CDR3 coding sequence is TGTGCCACCAGTGGTAGCGGGGGCTTCCCATTCGCGAACACCGGGGAGCTGTTTTTT.

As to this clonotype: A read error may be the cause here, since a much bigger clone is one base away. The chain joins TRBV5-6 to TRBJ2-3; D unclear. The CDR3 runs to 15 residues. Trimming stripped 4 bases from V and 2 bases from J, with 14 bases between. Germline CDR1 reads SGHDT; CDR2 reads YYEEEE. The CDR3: CASSGRHSLTDTQYF. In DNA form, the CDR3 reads TGTGCCAGCAGCGGCCGGCACAGCCTCACAGATACGCAGTATTTT.

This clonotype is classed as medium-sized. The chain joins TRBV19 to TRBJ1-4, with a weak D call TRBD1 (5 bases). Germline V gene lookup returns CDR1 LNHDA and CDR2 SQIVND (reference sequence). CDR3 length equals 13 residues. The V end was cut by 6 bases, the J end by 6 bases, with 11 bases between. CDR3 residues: CASSVRGHEKLFF. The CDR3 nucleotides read TGTGCCAGTAGCGTTCGGGGACATGAAAAACTGTTTTTT.

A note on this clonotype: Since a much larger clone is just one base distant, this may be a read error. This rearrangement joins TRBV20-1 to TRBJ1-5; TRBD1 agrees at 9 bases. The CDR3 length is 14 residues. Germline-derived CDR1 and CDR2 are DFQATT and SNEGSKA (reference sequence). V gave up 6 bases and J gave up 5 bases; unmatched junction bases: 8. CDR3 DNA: TGCAGTGCATACCGGACAGGGGTCGATCAGCCCCAGCATTTT. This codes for CSAYRTGVDQPQHF.

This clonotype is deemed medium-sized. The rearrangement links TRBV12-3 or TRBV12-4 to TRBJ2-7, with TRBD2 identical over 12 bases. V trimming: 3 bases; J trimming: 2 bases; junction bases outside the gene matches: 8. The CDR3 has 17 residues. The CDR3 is CASSFVGLAGRAYEQYF. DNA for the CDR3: TGTGCCAGCAGTTTTGTGGGACTAGCGGGCCGTGCCTACGAGCAGTACTTC.

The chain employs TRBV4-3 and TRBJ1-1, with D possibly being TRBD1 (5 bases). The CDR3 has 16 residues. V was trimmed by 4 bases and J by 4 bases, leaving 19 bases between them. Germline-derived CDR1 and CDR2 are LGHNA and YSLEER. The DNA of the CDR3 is TGCGCCAGCAGCCGTCTGTGGGGGGGTCGAGGCACTGAAGCTTTCTTT. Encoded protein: CASSRLWGGRGTEAFF.

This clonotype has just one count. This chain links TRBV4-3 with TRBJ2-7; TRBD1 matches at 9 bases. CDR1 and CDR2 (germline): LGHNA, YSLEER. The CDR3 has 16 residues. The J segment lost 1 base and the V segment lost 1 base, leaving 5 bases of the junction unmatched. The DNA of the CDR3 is TGCGCCAGCAGCCAAGGCCCCGGGACAGGGTCCTACGAGCAGTACTTC. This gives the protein CASSQGPGTGSYEQYF.

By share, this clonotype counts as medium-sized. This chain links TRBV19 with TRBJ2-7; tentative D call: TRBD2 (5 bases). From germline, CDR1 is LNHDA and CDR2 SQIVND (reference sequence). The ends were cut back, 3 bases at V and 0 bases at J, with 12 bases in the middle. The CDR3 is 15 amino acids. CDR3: CASSIVAGFSYEQYF. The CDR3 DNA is TGTGCCAGTAGTATTGTGGCGGGTTTCTCCTACGAGCAGTACTTC.

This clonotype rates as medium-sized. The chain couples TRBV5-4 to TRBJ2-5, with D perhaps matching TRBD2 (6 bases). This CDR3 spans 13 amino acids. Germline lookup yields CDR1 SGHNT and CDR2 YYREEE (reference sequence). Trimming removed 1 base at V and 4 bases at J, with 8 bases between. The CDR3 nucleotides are TGTGCCAGCAGCTTGCTAGCGTCAGAGACCCAGTACTTC. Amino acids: CASSLLASETQYF.

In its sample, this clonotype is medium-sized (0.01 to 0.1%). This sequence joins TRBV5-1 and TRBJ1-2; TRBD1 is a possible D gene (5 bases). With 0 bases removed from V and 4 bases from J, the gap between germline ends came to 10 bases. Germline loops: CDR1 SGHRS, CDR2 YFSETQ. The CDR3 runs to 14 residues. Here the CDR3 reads CASSLAGHAYGYTF. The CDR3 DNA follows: TGCGCCAGCAGCTTGGCGGGGCACGCCTATGGCTACACCTTC. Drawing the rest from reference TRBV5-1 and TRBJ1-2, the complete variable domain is KAGVTQTPRYLIKTRGQQVTLSCSPISGHRSVSWYQQTPGQGLQFLFEYFSETQRNKGNFPGRFSGRQFSNSRSEMNVSTLELGDSALYLCASSLAGHAYGYTFGSGTRLTVV.

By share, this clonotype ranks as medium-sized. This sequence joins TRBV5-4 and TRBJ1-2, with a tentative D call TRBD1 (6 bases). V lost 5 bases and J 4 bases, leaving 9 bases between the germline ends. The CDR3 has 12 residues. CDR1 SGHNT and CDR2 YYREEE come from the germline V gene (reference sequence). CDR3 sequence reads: CASSRDTYGYTF. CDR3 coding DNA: TGTGCCAGCAGTCGGGACACCTATGGCTACACCTTC.

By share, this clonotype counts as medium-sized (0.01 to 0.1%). CDR3 bases: TGTGCCAGCAGTGCCACGGGGGGTTCAGATACGCAGTATTTT. Protein product: CASSATGGSDTQYF. The chain employs TRBV6-4 and TRBJ2-3, with TRBD2 identical over 7 bases. Germline V gives CDR1 MRHNA, CDR2 SNTAGT. With V trimmed by 4 bases and J by 4 bases, 5 bases remained unmatched. The CDR3 consists of 14 residues.